The rows below give T cell receptor beta chains drawn from one sample of a study of vaccination and CD4 T cells after COVID-19. TCRdb reanalysed the PCR reads using MiXCR and keeps one entry per CDR3 protein. The table shows some 22,000 distinct CDR3 sequences, with roughly 53% occurring only once. No antigen has been assigned to these receptors. The source material was CD4+ T cells from blood, cultured in vitro. The source of these receptors is a human donor who had recovered from COVID-19. Both conserved end residues are part of each CDR3. Each record gives: CDR3 length, V gene, clone size, J gene, D gene, CDR3 DNA, CDR3 protein. The D gene is left open where the match is weak. Some rows have no size entry. The others give once, few or many, or a class for an expanded clone.

CDR3 length: 15; V gene: TRBV11-2; clone size: once; J gene: TRBJ2-3; D gene: TRBD1; CDR3 DNA: TGTGCCAGCAGCCCGACAGGGGGCGAAACAGATACGCAGTATTTT; CDR3 protein: CASSPTGGETDTQYF
CDR3 length: 19; V gene: TRBV7-2; clone size: .; J gene: TRBJ1-6; D gene: TRBD1; CDR3 DNA: TGTGCCAGCAGCCCGCGACTCCAAAATCACGGGACAGAGAATTCACCCCTCCACTTT; CDR3 protein: CASSPRLQNHGTENSPLHF
CDR3 length: 15; V gene: TRBV6-5; clone size: .; J gene: TRBJ1-5; D gene: .; CDR3 DNA: TGTGCCAGCAGTTACTCGCCGGGGGGAGGTCAGCCCCAGCATTTT; CDR3 protein: CASSYSPGGGQPQHF
CDR3 length: 17; V gene: TRBV19; clone size: .; J gene: TRBJ2-7; D gene: TRBD1; CDR3 DNA: TGTGCCAGTAGTCGCCAGGGGGGACAGGGGGTACTCTACGAGCAGTACTTC; CDR3 protein: CASSRQGGQGVLYEQYF
CDR3 length: 13; V gene: TRBV11-2; clone size: .; J gene: TRBJ1-1; D gene: TRBD1; CDR3 DNA: TGTGCCAGCAGCCCCCGTCTACAGGGGGAAGCTTTCTTT; CDR3 protein: CASSPRLQGEAFF
CDR3 length: 12; V gene: TRBV5-4; clone size: .; J gene: TRBJ1-1; D gene: .; CDR3 DNA: TGTGCCAGCAGCAACATGAACACTGAAGCTTTCTTT; CDR3 protein: CASSNMNTEAFF
CDR3 length: 14; V gene: TRBV4-3; clone size: .; J gene: TRBJ1-2; D gene: .; CDR3 DNA: TGCGCCAGCAGCCCCCGGACAGCTACTTATGGCTACACCTTC; CDR3 protein: CASSPRTATYGYTF
CDR3 length: 13; V gene: TRBV30; clone size: .; J gene: TRBJ2-2; D gene: TRBD2; CDR3 DNA: TGTGCCTGCGGGACTAGACTGACCGGGGAGCTGTTTTTT; CDR3 protein: CACGTRLTGELFF
CDR3 length: 16; V gene: TRBV12-3/TRBV12-4; clone size: .; J gene: TRBJ2-2; D gene: .; CDR3 DNA: TGTGCCAGCAGTTTTGATGTTCAGGGGATCACCGGGGAGCTGTTTTTT; CDR3 protein: CASSFDVQGITGELFF
CDR3 length: 12; V gene: TRBV20-1; clone size: few; J gene: TRBJ1-4; D gene: .; CDR3 DNA: TGCAGTGCTAGAGTTCCGCGGGAAAAACTGTTTTTT; CDR3 protein: CSARVPREKLFF
CDR3 length: 15; V gene: TRBV6-2/TRBV6-3; clone size: few; J gene: TRBJ1-1; D gene: TRBD1; CDR3 DNA: TGTGCCAGCAGTTCCCCGGGACAGGGTGAGCCTGAAGCTTTCTTT; CDR3 protein: CASSSPGQGEPEAFF
CDR3 length: 13; V gene: TRBV30; clone size: few; J gene: TRBJ1-5; D gene: .; CDR3 DNA: TGTGCCTGGAGCCTCGGGTTCAATCAGCCCCAGCATTTT; CDR3 protein: CAWSLGFNQPQHF
CDR3 length: 16; V gene: TRBV7-9; clone size: .; J gene: TRBJ1-2; D gene: TRBD1; CDR3 DNA: TGTGCCAGCAGCCGCGCGACGGGGACAGAGAACTATGGCTACACCTTC; CDR3 protein: CASSRATGTENYGYTF
CDR3 length: 13; V gene: TRBV20-1; clone size: .; J gene: TRBJ2-7; D gene: .; CDR3 DNA: TGCAGTGCTAGGTACAGGGACTCCTACGAGCAGTACTTC; CDR3 protein: CSARYRDSYEQYF
CDR3 length: 11; V gene: TRBV20-1; clone size: few; J gene: TRBJ1-1; D gene: .; CDR3 DNA: TGCAGTGCTGGCTCGAACACTGAAGCTTTCTTT; CDR3 protein: CSAGSNTEAFF
CDR3 length: 15; V gene: TRBV6-2/TRBV6-3; clone size: .; J gene: TRBJ2-3; D gene: TRBD2; CDR3 DNA: TGTGCCAGCAGCCTAGCGGGAGGGCGTACAGATACGCAGTATTTT; CDR3 protein: CASSLAGGRTDTQYF
CDR3 length: 14; V gene: TRBV7-2; clone size: .; J gene: TRBJ2-5; D gene: TRBD1; CDR3 DNA: TGTGCCAGCAGCTTAGACAGGGGGCAAGAGACCCAGTACTTC; CDR3 protein: CASSLDRGQETQYF
CDR3 length: 17; V gene: TRBV7-8; clone size: few; J gene: TRBJ2-2; D gene: .; CDR3 DNA: TGTGCCAGCAGCTTAGCGGTCCAGGGGGGCGTCACCGGGGAGCTGTTTTTT; CDR3 protein: CASSLAVQGGVTGELFF
CDR3 length: 18; V gene: TRBV27; clone size: few; J gene: TRBJ2-6; D gene: .; CDR3 DNA: TGTGCCAGCAGTTTACGGGTCGGAGGAACCTCTGGGGCCAACGTCCTGACTTTC; CDR3 protein: CASSLRVGGTSGANVLTF
CDR3 length: 12; V gene: TRBV20-1; clone size: .; J gene: TRBJ2-5; D gene: TRBD2; CDR3 DNA: TGCAGTGCTTTGCGGGGGGTTGGGACCCAGTACTTC; CDR3 protein: CSALRGVGTQYF
CDR3 length: 13; V gene: TRBV5-8; clone size: .; J gene: TRBJ2-7; D gene: .; CDR3 DNA: TGTGCCAGCAGCTTGGTCGGGATCTACGAGCAGTACTTC; CDR3 protein: CASSLVGIYEQYF
CDR3 length: 12; V gene: TRBV20-1; clone size: .; J gene: TRBJ2-4; D gene: TRBD1; CDR3 DNA: TGCAGTGCTGGTACAGGGGGTTCCATTCAGTACTTC; CDR3 protein: CSAGTGGSIQYF
CDR3 length: 15; V gene: TRBV18; clone size: .; J gene: TRBJ2-2; D gene: TRBD1; CDR3 DNA: TGTGCCAGCTCACCACTGGACAGGGCTATCGGGGAGCTGTTTTTT; CDR3 protein: CASSPLDRAIGELFF
CDR3 length: 11; V gene: TRBV10-1; clone size: few; J gene: TRBJ2-3; D gene: .; CDR3 DNA: TGCGCCAGCGCTCCAGGTGATGGGCAGTATTTT; CDR3 protein: CASAPGDGQYF
CDR3 length: 14; V gene: TRBV6-1; clone size: few; J gene: TRBJ2-7; D gene: .; CDR3 DNA: TGTGCCAGCAGTAGAGACCCTCATGGCTACGAGCAGTACTTC; CDR3 protein: CASSRDPHGYEQYF
CDR3 length: 14; V gene: TRBV10-3; clone size: .; J gene: TRBJ1-1; D gene: .; CDR3 DNA: TGTGCCATCAGTACCCGGGGCGTGGACACTGAAGCTTTCTTT; CDR3 protein: CAISTRGVDTEAFF
CDR3 length: 11; V gene: TRBV6-1; clone size: .; J gene: TRBJ2-7; D gene: .; CDR3 DNA: TGTGCCAGCCGAGACTCCTACGAGCAGTACTTC; CDR3 protein: CASRDSYEQYF
CDR3 length: 12; V gene: TRBV6-2/TRBV6-3; clone size: .; J gene: TRBJ1-2; D gene: .; CDR3 DNA: TGTGCCAGCAGCCTCCCGCAGGGAGGCTACACCTTC; CDR3 protein: CASSLPQGGYTF
CDR3 length: 16; V gene: TRBV27; clone size: once; J gene: TRBJ2-3; D gene: .; CDR3 DNA: TGTGCCAGCAGTTTAACGGGGGTTCCCCTCACAGATACGCAGTATTTT; CDR3 protein: CASSLTGVPLTDTQYF
CDR3 length: 13; V gene: TRBV28; clone size: .; J gene: TRBJ2-1; D gene: .; CDR3 DNA: TGTGCCAGCAGATCGGGACTTCTGGCTGAGCAGTTCTTC; CDR3 protein: CASRSGLLAEQFF
CDR3 length: 15; V gene: TRBV18; clone size: .; J gene: TRBJ2-3; D gene: .; CDR3 DNA: TGTGCCAGCTCACCCTTGACAGGGGAGGGGAATACGCAGTATTTT; CDR3 protein: CASSPLTGEGNTQYF
CDR3 length: 20; V gene: TRBV28; clone size: .; J gene: TRBJ1-5; D gene: .; CDR3 DNA: TGTGCCAGCAGTCCCCCCGCTACCCCGACAACAGGTTCCCCGAGTCAGCCCCAGCATTTT; CDR3 protein: CASSPPATPTTGSPSQPQHF
CDR3 length: 13; V gene: TRBV7-9; clone size: .; J gene: TRBJ1-1; D gene: .; CDR3 DNA: TGTGCCAGCAGCCGCAGTAACTCAGGGGAAGCTTTCTTT; CDR3 protein: CASSRSNSGEAFF
CDR3 length: 15; V gene: TRBV20-1; clone size: .; J gene: TRBJ2-5; D gene: TRBD1; CDR3 DNA: TGCAGTGCTAGAACACAGGGGGCCATACAGGGAACCCAGTACTTC; CDR3 protein: CSARTQGAIQGTQYF
CDR3 length: 18; V gene: TRBV6-2/TRBV6-3; clone size: .; J gene: TRBJ1-1; D gene: .; CDR3 DNA: TGTGCCAGCAGTTACGCAGGTCCCCAATCAGGGATAACTACTGAAGCTTTCTTT; CDR3 protein: CASSYAGPQSGITTEAFF
CDR3 length: 16; V gene: TRBV12-3/TRBV12-4; clone size: few; J gene: TRBJ1-2; D gene: TRBD1; CDR3 DNA: TGTGCCAGCGAGATGGGGCAGGGGGCGCAGGGCTATGGCTACACCTTC; CDR3 protein: CASEMGQGAQGYGYTF
CDR3 length: 13; V gene: TRBV7-2; clone size: .; J gene: TRBJ2-7; D gene: .; CDR3 DNA: TGTGCCAGCAGCCCTAGCGTAGGTTACGAGCAGTACTTC; CDR3 protein: CASSPSVGYEQYF
CDR3 length: 15; V gene: TRBV12-3/TRBV12-4; clone size: .; J gene: TRBJ1-5; D gene: TRBD1; CDR3 DNA: TGTGCCAGCAGACCGCCGGGACAGGAGAGGGGGCCCCAGCATTTT; CDR3 protein: CASRPPGQERGPQHF
CDR3 length: 15; V gene: TRBV12-3/TRBV12-4; clone size: .; J gene: TRBJ1-5; D gene: .; CDR3 DNA: TGTGCCAGCAGTTTAAACAGCCTTAGCAATCAGCCCCAGCATTTT; CDR3 protein: CASSLNSLSNQPQHF
CDR3 length: 14; V gene: TRBV19; clone size: .; J gene: TRBJ2-7; D gene: .; CDR3 DNA: TGTGCCAGTAGGTTAGGGGGAGGAGTCTACGAGCAGTACTTC; CDR3 protein: CASRLGGGVYEQYF
CDR3 length: 15; V gene: TRBV20-1; clone size: .; J gene: TRBJ1-6; D gene: .; CDR3 DNA: TGCAGTGCTTCCAACCCGGGCCCGGATAATTCACCCCTCCACTTT; CDR3 protein: CSASNPGPDNSPLHF
CDR3 length: 14; V gene: TRBV5-4; clone size: .; J gene: TRBJ2-5; D gene: TRBD1; CDR3 DNA: TGTGCCAGCAGCCCACGGACAGGGTTGGAGACCCAGTACTTC; CDR3 protein: CASSPRTGLETQYF
CDR3 length: 14; V gene: TRBV5-1; clone size: .; J gene: TRBJ1-1; D gene: .; CDR3 DNA: TGCGCCAGCAGCTTCTCCGGGCGGGGCACTGAAGCTTTCTTT; CDR3 protein: CASSFSGRGTEAFF
CDR3 length: 14; V gene: TRBV12-3/TRBV12-4; clone size: few; J gene: TRBJ1-5; D gene: .; CDR3 DNA: TGTGCCAGCAGCAGGGTGGAAAGCAATCAGCCCCAGCATTTT; CDR3 protein: CASSRVESNQPQHF
CDR3 length: 14; V gene: TRBV19; clone size: .; J gene: TRBJ1-4; D gene: .; CDR3 DNA: TGTGCCAGTAGTATCCAGGAATCCAATGAAAAACTGTTTTTT; CDR3 protein: CASSIQESNEKLFF
CDR3 length: 15; V gene: TRBV10-3; clone size: .; J gene: TRBJ1-4; D gene: TRBD1; CDR3 DNA: TGTGCCATCAGTCAACGACAGGGTGCGTCGGAAAAACTGTTTTTT; CDR3 protein: CAISQRQGASEKLFF
CDR3 length: 14; V gene: TRBV10-2; clone size: .; J gene: TRBJ1-5; D gene: .; CDR3 DNA: TGCGCCAGCAGTGAGTCAGGGGTCAATCAGCCCCAGCATTTT; CDR3 protein: CASSESGVNQPQHF
CDR3 length: 14; V gene: TRBV20-1; clone size: few; J gene: TRBJ1-2; D gene: .; CDR3 DNA: TGCAGTGCTAGGGGCACCGGTCAGGACTATGGCTACACCTTC; CDR3 protein: CSARGTGQDYGYTF